The TCR beta chain under discussion was sequenced for a study of beta chain features in type 1 diabetes. Whole-study findings and limits: When Type 1 diabetes patients were examined, their TCRB CDR3s proved moderately but significantly shorter in all four CD4+ subsets.

TCRB transcripts that were expressed got sequenced, as all of the isolated RNA had been reverse transcribed. The method was immunoSEQ multiplex PCR; TCRdb's version includes in-frame clones alone and lacks a portion of them. The repertoire holds under 200,000 clones, with 9% to 12% as singletons. Trimming took 3 bases from V and 0 from J, leaving 9 bases between them. Germline CDR1 and CDR2: KGHSH and LQKENI. This CDR3 has 15 amino acids. This clone was observed a few times. Its antigen is still unknown. The source of this sequence is a man aged 25-45 years with type 1 diabetes. The V gene is TRBV18, the J gene TRBJ1-3; D unclear. The sample comprised central memory CD4+ T cells from blood. The CDR3 here is CASSPTTSSGNTIYF. Here the CDR3 DNA reads TGTGCCAGCTCACCGACAACGAGCTCTGGAAACACCATATATTTT.